This TCR beta chain derives from a study of OX40 agonist ivuxolimab in advanced cancers. Turning to the overall study: The costimulatory receptor OX40 (CD134) was targeted by ivuxolimab, a fully human IgG2 agonistic monoclonal antibody. The point of sequencing TCRbeta in the periphery was to test whether ivuxolimab changed TCR sequence diversity and drove clonal T-cell expansion. The dose-escalation cohort was almost 85% male with a mean age of around 64 years, ranging from roughly 20 to 80. The paper covers the monotherapy dose-escalation part of the phase I ivuxolimab trial, which included N of about 50 patients. Prior anti-PD-1, anti-PD-L1 or anti-CTLA-4 therapy was permitted, and checkpoint inhibitors had been received by more than 35% of dose-escalation patients. Partial responses occurred in three dose-escalation patients, of whom one had hepatocellular carcinoma and two had cutaneous melanoma. Intravenous ivuxolimab was administered to patients every 2 weeks at six dose levels: 0.01, 0.1, 0.3, 1.5, 3 and 10 mg/kg. Among the 52 dose-escalation patients, about 19 had hepatocellular carcinoma, about 15 melanoma, 9 renal cell carcinoma and 9 head and neck cancer. The paper as a whole reports these results and caveats: Partial responders in the 0.1-3.0 mg/kg groups had among the lowest normalized peripheral clonal expansion, especially among CD8+ T cells. Low levels of normalized T-cell clonal expansion were also seen in some nonresponding patients. The antigen specificity of the peripheral T cells that underwent clonal expansion was not determined. At doses of 0.1 to 3.0 mg/kg, clonal expansion of both CD4+ and CD8+ blood T cells was observed from baseline to week 6. After ivuxolimab, expanded clones were on average more numerous among CD8+ T cells than among CD4+ T cells.

Remarks on this clone: No antigen is known for it. Base-call qualities are not available, and no considerably larger clone is one nucleotide away.

The germline V gene sets CDR1 to SGHDN and CDR2 to FVKESK. V and J are truncated by 0 bases and 4 bases respectively, leaving an intervening sequence of 8 bases. The CDR3 contains 14 residues, cysteine and phenylalanine counted. Only the CDR3 region is kept as DNA, spanning 42 bases read in frame from base 1. For sequencing of the TCRbeta CDR3 region, genomic DNA was extracted from the sorted cells. The immunoSEQ Assay was used to sequence the TCRbeta CDR3 regions. TCRdb's version of the immuneACCESS table is confined to in-frame rearrangements and falls short of the full clone set. An unresolved V gene accounts for under half of the shortfall where checked; the remainder is of unknown origin. The sample table lists around 80,000 clones, around 84% of them with a count of one. The ten largest clones represent 2.5% to 3% of the sample. Patients with autoimmune disease history or receiving systemic immunosuppression were excluded from the trial. Peripheral blood for TCR sequencing was drawn from every dose cohort at baseline, at cycle 4 day 1 and at cycle 7 day 1. The samples were drawn from a first-in-human, open-label, multicenter phase I dose-escalation trial of ivuxolimab. Adults with locally advanced or metastatic melanoma, renal cell, hepatocellular, or head and neck squamous cell carcinoma were enrolled in the trial. CD4+ and CD8+ T cells were sorted separately from peripheral blood before TCR sequencing.

Source: CD4+ or CD8+ T cells sorted from blood, taken in a trial of the OX40 agonist ivuxolimab. This TCR was recovered from an adult with an advanced solid tumor such as melanoma, head and neck, liver or kidney cancer. In this chain, TRBV14 is recombined with TRBJ2-3, with no D gene named confidently. The nucleotides read TGTGCCAGCAGCCAAGATTTCTACGCAGATACGCAGTATTTT. Its coded protein is CASSQDFYADTQYF. Beyond the CDR3, the reference TRBV14 and TRBJ2-3 genes provide the residues; the full variable domain reads: EAGVTQFPSHSVIEKGQTVTLRCDPISGHDNLYWYRRVMGKEIKFLLHFVKESKQDESGMPNNRFLAERTGGTYSTLKVQPAELEDSGVYFCASSQDFYADTQYFGPGTRLTVL.